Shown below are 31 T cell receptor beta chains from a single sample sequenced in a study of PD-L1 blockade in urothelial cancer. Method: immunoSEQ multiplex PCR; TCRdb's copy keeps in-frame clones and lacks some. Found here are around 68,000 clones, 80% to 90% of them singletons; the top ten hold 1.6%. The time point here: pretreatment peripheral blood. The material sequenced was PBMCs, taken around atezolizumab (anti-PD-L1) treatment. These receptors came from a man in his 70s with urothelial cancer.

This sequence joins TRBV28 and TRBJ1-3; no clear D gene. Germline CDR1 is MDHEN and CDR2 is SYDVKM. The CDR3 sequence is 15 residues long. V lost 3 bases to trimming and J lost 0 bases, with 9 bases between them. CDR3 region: CASSFSGSSGNTIYF. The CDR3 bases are TGTGCCAGCAGTTTTTCGGGAAGCTCTGGAAACACCATATATTTT. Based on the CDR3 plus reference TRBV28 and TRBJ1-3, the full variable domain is DVKVTQSSRYLVKRTGEKVFLECVQDMDHENMFWYRQDPGLGLRLIYFSYDVKMKEKGDIPEGYSVSREKKERFSLILESASTNQTSMYLCASSFSGSSGNTIYFGEGSWLTVV.

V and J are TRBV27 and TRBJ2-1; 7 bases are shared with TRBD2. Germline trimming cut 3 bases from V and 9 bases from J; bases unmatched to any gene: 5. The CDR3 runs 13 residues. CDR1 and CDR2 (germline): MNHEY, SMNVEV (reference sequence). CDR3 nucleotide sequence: TGTGCCAGCAGTTTCAGCGGGAAGGGTGAGCAGTTCTTC. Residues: CASSFSGKGEQFF.

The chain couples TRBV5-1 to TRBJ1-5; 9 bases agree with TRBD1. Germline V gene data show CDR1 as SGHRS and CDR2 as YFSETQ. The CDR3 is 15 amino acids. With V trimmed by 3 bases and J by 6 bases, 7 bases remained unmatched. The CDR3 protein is CASSSGQGLLQPQHF. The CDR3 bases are TGCGCCAGCAGCTCGGGACAGGGCCTCCTTCAGCCCCAGCATTTT.

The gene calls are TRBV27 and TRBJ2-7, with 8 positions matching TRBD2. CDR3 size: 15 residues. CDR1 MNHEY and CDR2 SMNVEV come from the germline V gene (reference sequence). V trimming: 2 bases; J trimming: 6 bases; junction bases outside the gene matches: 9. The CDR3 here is CASSLTSGRIGEQYF. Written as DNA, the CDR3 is TGTGCCAGCAGTTTAACCAGCGGGAGAATCGGCGAGCAGTACTTC.

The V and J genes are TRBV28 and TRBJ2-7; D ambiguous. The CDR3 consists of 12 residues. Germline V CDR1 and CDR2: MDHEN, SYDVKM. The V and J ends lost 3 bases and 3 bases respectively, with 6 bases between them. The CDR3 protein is CASSFLVYEQYF. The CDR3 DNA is TGTGCCAGCAGTTTCCTTGTCTACGAGCAGTACTTC.

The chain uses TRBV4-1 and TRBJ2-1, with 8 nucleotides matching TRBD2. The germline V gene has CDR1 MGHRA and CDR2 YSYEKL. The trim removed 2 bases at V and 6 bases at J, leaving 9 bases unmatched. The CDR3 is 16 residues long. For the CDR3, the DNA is TGCGCCAGCAGCCAATCCGGTGCAGCGGGAGTCAATGAGCAGTTCTTC. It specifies CASSQSGAAGVNEQFF.

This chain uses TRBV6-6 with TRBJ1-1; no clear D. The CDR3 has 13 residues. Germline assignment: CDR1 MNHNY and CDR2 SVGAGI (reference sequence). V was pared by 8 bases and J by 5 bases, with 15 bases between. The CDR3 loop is CASWRSWETEAFF. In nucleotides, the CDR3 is TGTGCCAGCTGGCGGTCCTGGGAGACTGAAGCTTTCTTT.

The chain's CDR3 is CATSRGLGTSGRAGEQFF. The CDR3 bases are TGTGCCACCAGCAGAGGCTTGGGAACTAGCGGGAGGGCGGGTGAGCAGTTCTTC. V and J are TRBV15 and TRBJ2-1; 13 bases are shared with TRBD2. The CDR3 totals 18 residues. After removal of 1 base from V and 9 bases from J, the junction contained 12 bases not matched to a gene. Germline-derived CDR1 and CDR2 are LNHNV and YYDKDF (reference sequence).

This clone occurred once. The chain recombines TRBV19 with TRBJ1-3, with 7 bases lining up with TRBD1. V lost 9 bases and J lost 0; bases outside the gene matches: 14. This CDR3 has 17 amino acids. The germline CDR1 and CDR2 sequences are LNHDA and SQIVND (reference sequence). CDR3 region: CASAGLRDSISGNTIYF. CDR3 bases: TGTGCCAGCGCAGGTCTCCGGGACAGCATCTCTGGAAACACCATATATTTT. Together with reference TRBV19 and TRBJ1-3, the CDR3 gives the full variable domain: DGGITQSPKYLFRKEGQNVTLSCEQNLNHDAMYWYRQDPGQGLRLIYYSQIVNDFQKGDIAEGYSVSREKKESFPLTVTSAQKNPTAFYLCASAGLRDSISGNTIYFGEGSWLTVV.

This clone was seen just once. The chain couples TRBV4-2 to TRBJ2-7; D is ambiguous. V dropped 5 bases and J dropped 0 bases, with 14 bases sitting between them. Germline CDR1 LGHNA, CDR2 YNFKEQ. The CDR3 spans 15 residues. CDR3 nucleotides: TGTGCCAGCAGCACCCGGGTAACTGGCTCCTACGAGCAGTACTTC. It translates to CASSTRVTGSYEQYF.

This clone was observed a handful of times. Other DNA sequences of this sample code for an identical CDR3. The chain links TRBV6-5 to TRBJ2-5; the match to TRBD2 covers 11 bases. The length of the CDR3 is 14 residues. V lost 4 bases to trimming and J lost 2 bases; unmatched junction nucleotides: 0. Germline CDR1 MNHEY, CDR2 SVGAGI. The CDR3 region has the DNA TGTGCCAGCAGTTGGACTAGCGGGCAAGAGACCCAGTACTTC. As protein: CASSWTSGQETQYF.

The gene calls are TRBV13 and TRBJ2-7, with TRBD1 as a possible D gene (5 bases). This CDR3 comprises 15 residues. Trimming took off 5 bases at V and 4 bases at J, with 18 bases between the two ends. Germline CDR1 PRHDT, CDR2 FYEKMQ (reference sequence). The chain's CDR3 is CASSTSTAGEYEQYF. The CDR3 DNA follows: TGTGCCAGCAGCACCTCGACAGCCGGAGAGTACGAGCAGTACTTC.

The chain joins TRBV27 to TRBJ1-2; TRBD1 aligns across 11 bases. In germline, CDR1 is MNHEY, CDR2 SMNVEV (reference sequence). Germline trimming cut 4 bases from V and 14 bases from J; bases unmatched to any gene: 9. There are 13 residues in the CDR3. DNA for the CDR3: TGTGCCAGCAGTTCCGCCGGGACAGGGGGGGAAACCTTC. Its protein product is CASSSAGTGGETF.

This CDR3 is CASMVGGLEIGELFF. In DNA form, the CDR3 reads TGTGCCAGCATGGTCGGGGGGCTGGAGATCGGGGAGCTGTTTTTT. The chain links TRBV14 to TRBJ2-2, with D tentatively TRBD2 (7 bases). The CDR3 has 15 residues. Looked up from germline, CDR1 is SGHDN and CDR2 is FVKESK. V gave up 7 bases and J gave up 7 bases, with 19 bases separating them. Drawing the rest from reference TRBV14 and TRBJ2-2, the complete variable domain is EAGVTQFPSHSVIEKGQTVTLRCDPISGHDNLYWYRRVMGKEIKFLLHFVKESKQDESGMPNNRFLAERTGGTYSTLKVQPAELEDSGVYFCASMVGGLEIGELFFGEGSRLTVL.

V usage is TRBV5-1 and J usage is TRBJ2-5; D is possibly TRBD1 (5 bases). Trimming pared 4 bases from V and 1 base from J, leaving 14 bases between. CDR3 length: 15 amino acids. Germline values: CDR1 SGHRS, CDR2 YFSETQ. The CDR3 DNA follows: TGCGCCAGCAGCCCACTCCCCGACAGCCAAGAGACCCAGTACTTC. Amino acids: CASSPLPDSQETQYF.

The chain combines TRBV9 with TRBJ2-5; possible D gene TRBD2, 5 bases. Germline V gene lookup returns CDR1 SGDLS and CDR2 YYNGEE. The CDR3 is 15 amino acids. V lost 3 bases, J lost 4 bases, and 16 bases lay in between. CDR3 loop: CASSANARVSETQYF. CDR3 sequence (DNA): TGTGCCAGCAGCGCAAATGCGAGGGTATCAGAGACCCAGTACTTC.

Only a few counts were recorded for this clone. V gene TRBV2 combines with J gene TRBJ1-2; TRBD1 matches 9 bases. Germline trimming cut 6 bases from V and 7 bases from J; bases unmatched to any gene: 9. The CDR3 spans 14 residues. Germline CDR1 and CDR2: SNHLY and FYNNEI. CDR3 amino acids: CASSEQGALSGYTF. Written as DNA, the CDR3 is TGTGCCAGCAGCGAACAGGGGGCGCTTAGTGGCTACACCTTC. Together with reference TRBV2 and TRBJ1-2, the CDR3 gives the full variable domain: EPEVTQTPSHQVTQMGQEVILRCVPISNHLYFYWYRQILGQKVEFLVSFYNNEISEKSEIFDDQFSVERPDGSNFTLKIRSTKLEDSAMYFCASSEQGALSGYTFGSGTRLTVV.

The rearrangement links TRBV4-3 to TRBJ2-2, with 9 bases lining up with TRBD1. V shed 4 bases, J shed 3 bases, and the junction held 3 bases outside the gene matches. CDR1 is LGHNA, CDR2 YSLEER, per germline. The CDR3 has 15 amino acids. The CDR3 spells CASSRDRGYTGELFF. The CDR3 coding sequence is TGCGCCAGCAGCCGAGACAGGGGGTACACCGGGGAGCTGTTTTTT.

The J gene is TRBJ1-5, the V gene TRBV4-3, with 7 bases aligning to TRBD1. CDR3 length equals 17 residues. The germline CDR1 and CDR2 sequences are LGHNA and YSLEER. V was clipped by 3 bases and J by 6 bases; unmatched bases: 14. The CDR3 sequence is CASSQDNAGGVGQPQHF. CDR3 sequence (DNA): TGCGCCAGCAGCCAGGACAATGCAGGGGGTGTCGGTCAGCCCCAGCATTTT.

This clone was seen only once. The DNA of the CDR3 is TGCGCCAGCAGCCCGGGGACAGGGAGGAATGAGCAGTTCTTC. Protein product: CASSPGTGRNEQFF. The chain recombines TRBV4-3 with TRBJ2-1; 9 bases are a match to TRBD1. The CDR3 length is 14 residues. V gave up 4 bases and J gave up 7 bases; unmatched junction bases: 5. The germline gives CDR1 LGHNA, CDR2 YSLEER.

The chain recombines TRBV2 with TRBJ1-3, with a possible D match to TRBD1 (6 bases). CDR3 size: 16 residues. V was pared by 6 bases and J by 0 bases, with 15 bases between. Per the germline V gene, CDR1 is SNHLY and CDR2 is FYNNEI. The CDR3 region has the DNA TGTGCCAGCAGCCGGGACACTGTAACCTCTGGAAACACCATATATTTT. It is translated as CASSRDTVTSGNTIYF.

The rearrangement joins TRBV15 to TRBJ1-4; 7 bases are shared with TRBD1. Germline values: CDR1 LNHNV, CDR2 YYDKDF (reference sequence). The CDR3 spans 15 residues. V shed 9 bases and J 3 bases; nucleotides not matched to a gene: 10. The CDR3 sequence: CATADRARSNEKLFF. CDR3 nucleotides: TGTGCCACGGCCGACAGGGCCAGGTCTAATGAAAAACTGTTTTTT.

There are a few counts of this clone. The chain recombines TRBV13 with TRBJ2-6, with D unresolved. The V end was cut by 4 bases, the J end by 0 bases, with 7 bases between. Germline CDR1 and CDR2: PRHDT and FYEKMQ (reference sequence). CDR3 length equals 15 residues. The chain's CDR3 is CASSSQVSGANVLTF. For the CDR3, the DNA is TGTGCCAGCAGCTCCCAGGTCTCTGGGGCCAACGTCCTGACTTTC.

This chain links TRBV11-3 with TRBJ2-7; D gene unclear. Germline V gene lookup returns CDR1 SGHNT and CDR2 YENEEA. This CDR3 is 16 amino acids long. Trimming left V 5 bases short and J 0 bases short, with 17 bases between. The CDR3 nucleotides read TGTGCCAGCAGCACATTGATCGGAGCCCGCTCCTACGAGCAGTACTTC. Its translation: CASSTLIGARSYEQYF.

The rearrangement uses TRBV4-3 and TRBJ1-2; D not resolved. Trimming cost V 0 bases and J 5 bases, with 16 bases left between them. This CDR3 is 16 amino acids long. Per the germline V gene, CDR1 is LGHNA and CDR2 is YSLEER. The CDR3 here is CASSQERIGLGYGYTF. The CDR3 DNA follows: TGCGCCAGCAGCCAAGAAAGGATCGGACTAGGGTATGGCTACACCTTC.

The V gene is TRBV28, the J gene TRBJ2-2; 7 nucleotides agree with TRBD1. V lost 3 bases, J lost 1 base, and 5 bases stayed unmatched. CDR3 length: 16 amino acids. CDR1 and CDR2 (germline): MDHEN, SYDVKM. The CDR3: CASSFPRTGNTGELFF. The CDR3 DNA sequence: TGTGCCAGCAGTTTTCCTCGGACAGGGAACACCGGGGAGCTGTTTTTT.

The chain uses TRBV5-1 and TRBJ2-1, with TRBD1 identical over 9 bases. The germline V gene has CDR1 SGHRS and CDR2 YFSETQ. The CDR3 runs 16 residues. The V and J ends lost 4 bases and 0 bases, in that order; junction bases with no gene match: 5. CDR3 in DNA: TGCGCCAGCAGCAGGGACAGGGCTAGCTCCTACAATGAGCAGTTCTTC. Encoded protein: CASSRDRASSYNEQFF.

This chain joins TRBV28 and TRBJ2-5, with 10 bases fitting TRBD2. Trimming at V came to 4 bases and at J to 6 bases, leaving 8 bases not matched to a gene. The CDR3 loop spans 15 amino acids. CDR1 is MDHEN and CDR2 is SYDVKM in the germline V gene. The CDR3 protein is CASSSPSGSGKTQYF. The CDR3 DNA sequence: TGTGCCAGCAGTTCCCCTAGCGGGAGCGGGAAGACCCAGTACTTC.

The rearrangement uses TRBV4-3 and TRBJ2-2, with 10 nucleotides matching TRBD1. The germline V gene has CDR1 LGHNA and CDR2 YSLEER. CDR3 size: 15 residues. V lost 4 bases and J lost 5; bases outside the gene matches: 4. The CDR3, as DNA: TGCGCCAGCAGCCCAGGGACAGGGGTGACCGGGGAGCTGTTTTTT. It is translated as CASSPGTGVTGELFF.

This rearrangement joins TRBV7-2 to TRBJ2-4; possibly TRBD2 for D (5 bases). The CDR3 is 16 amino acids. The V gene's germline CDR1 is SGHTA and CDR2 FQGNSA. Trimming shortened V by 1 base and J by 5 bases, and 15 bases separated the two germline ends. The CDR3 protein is CASSLVATEGQNIQYF. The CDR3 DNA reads TGTGCCAGCAGCTTAGTAGCAACCGAGGGTCAAAACATTCAGTACTTC.

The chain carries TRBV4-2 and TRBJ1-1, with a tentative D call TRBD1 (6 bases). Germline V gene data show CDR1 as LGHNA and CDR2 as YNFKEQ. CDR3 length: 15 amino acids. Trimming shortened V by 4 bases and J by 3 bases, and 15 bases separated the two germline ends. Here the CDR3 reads CASSPSRDTHTEAFF. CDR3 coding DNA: TGTGCCAGCAGCCCATCCCGGGACACGCACACTGAAGCTTTCTTT.